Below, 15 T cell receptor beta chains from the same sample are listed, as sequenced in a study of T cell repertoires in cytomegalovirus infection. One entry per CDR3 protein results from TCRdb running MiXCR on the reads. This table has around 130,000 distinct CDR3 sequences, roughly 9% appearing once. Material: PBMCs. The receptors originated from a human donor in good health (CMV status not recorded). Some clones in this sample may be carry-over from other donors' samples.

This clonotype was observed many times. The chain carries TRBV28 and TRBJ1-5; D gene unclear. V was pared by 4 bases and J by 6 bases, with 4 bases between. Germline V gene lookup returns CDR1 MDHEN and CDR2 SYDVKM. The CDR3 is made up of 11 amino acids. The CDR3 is CASSSVQPQHF. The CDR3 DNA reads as TGTGCCAGCAGTTCCGTTCAGCCCCAGCATTTT.

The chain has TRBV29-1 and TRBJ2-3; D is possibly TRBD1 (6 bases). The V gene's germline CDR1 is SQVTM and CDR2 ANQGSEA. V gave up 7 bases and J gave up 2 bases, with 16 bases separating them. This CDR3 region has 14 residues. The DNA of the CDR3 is TGCAGCGCCACCAGGGGCGCTTCCACAGATACGCAGTATTTT. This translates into CSATRGASTDTQYF.

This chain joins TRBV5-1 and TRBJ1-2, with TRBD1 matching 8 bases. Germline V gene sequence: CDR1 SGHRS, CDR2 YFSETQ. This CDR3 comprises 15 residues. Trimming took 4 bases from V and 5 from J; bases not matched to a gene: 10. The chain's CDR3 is CASSLTGEGKYGYTF. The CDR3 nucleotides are TGCGCCAGCAGCCTGACAGGGGAAGGAAAATATGGCTACACCTTC.

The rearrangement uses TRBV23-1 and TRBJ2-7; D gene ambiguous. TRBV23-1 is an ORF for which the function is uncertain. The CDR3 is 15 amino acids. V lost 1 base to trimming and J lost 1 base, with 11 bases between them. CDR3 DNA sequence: TGCGCCAGCAGTCAATGCGAGCGCGAATCCTACGAGCAGTACTTC. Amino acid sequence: CASSQCERESYEQYF.

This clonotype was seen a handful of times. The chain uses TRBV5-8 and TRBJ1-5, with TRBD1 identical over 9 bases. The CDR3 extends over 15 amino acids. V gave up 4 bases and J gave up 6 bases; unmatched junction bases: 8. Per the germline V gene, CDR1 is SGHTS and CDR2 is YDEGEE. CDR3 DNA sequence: TGTGCCAGCAGCCTGGAAGACAGGGGGAGTCAGCCCCAGCATTTT. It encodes CASSLEDRGSQPQHF.

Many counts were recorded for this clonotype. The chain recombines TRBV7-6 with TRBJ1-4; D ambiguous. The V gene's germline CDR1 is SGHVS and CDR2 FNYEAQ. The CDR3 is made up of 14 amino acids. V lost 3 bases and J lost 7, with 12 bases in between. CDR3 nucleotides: TGTGCCAGCAGCTTCAATCCTAGGGCTGAAAAACTGTTTTTT. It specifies CASSFNPRAEKLFF.

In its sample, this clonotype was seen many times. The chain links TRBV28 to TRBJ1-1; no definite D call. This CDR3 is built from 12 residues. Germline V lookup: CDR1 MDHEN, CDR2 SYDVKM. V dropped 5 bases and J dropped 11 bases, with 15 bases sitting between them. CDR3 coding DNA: TGTGCCAGCAGTCCACGAGACCCCCGTGCTTTCTTT. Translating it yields CASSPRDPRAFF.

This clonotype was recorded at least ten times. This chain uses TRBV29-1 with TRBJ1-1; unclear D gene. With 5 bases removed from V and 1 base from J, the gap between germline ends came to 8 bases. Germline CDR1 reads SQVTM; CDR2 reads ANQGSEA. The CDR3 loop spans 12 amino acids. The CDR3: CSVSVGNTEAFF. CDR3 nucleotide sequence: TGCAGCGTTTCGGTAGGGAACACTGAAGCTTTCTTT.

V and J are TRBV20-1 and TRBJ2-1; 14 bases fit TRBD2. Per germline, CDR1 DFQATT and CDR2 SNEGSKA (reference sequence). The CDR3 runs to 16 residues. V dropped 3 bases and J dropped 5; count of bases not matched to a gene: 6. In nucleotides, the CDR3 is TGCAGTGCTAGCAGGGGGACTAGCGGGGGTGACAATGAGCAGTTCTTC. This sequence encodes CSASRGTSGGDNEQFF.

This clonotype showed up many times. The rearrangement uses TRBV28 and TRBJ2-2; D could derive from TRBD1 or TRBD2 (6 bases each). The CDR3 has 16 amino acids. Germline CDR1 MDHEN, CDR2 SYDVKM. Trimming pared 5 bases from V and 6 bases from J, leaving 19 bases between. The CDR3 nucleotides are TGTGCCAGCAGTGTAATGGGGGGCGGAAAAGCCGGGGAGCTGTTTTTT. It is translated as CASSVMGGGKAGELFF.

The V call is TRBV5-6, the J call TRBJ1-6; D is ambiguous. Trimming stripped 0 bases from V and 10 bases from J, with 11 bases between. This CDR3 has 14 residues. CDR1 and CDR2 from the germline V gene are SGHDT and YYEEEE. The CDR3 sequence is CASSLGRSGSPLHF. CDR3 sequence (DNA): TGTGCCAGCAGCTTGGGCCGTTCGGGCTCACCCCTCCACTTT. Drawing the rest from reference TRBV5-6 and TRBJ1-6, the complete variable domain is DAGVTQSPTHLIKTRGQQVTLRCSPKSGHDTVSWYQQALGQGPQFIFQYYEEEERQRGNFPDRFSGHQFPNYSSELNVNALLLGDSALYLCASSLGRSGSPLHFGNGTRLTVT.

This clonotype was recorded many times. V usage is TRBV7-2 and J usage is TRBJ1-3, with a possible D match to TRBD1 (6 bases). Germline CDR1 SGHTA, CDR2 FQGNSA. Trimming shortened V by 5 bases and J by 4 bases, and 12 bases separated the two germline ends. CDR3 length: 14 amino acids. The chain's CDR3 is CASSPRTDGNTIYF. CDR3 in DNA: TGTGCCAGCAGCCCAAGGACAGACGGAAACACCATATATTTT.

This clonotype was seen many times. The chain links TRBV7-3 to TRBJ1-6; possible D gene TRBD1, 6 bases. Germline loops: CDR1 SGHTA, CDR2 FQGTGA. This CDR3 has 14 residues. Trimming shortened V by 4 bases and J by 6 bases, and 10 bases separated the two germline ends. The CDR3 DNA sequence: TGTGCCAGCAGCTATTCAGGGGCTAATTCACCCCTCCACTTT. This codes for CASSYSGANSPLHF.

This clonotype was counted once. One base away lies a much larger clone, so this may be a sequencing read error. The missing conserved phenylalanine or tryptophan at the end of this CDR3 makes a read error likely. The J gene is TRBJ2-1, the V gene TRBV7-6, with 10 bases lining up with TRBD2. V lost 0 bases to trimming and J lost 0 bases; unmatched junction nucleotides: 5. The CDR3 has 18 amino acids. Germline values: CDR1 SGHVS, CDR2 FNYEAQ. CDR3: CASSLASASGSSYNEQFL. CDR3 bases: TGTGCCAGCAGCTTAGCCTCGGCTAGCGGGAGCTCCTACAATGAGCAGTTCTTA.

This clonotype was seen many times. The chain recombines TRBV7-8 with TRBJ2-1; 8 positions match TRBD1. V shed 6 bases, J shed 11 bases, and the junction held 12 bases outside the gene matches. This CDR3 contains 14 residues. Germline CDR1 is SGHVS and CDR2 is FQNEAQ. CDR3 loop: CASSHSRDRRQQFF. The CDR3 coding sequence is TGTGCCAGCAGTCATTCCCGGGACAGGAGGCAGCAGTTCTTC.